This T cell receptor (beta chain) was retrieved from a study of T cell clonality in common variable immunodeficiency. Study-wide findings and caveats: Reportedly, TCR beta sequences from common variable immunodeficiency showed fewer deletions and N-nucleotide insertions. Fewer TCRbeta clones were shared among CVID subjects than controls.

The assay was immunoSEQ multiplex PCR, and TCRdb's table has in-frame clones only and misses some. The sample has 15,000 to 20,000 clones, none seen only once. The CDR3 is 13 amino acids. Germline loops: CDR1 SGHTA, CDR2 FQGNSA. V dropped 5 bases and J dropped 4 bases, with 12 bases sitting between them. This clone was recorded many times. Its specificity is unknown. The CDR3 end is not reached by the read, which stops 3 residues before it; the germline J gene fills it in. Both groups were predominantly of Caucasian heritage. The V call is TRBV7-2, the J call TRBJ2-7; D gene unclear. Sequencing input: peripheral blood mononuclear cells. The receptor's source is a human donor with common variable immunodeficiency. CDR3 DNA, as far as it was read: TGTGCCAGCAGCCCCGACGGGTTTTACGAG. This translates into CASSPDGFYE. The complete CDR3 sequence is CASSPDGFYEQYF.